This is a list of T cell receptor beta chains from one sample in a study of shared clonotypes between healthy human individuals. Libraries were prepared by immunoSEQ multiplex PCR; TCRdb keeps only in-frame clonotypes and omits some of them. The repertoire holds more than 200,000 clones, over 50% seen once, with around 10% in the top ten. Material for sequencing was memory CD4+ T cells sorted from blood. The receptors stem from a man aged 25-45 years in good health. CDR3s include the opening cysteine and the closing phenylalanine or tryptophan. A D gene is named only where the DNA matches it firmly. The listing skips clone size in some rows; elsewhere it reads once, few, many or a size class.

v_call,clone_size,j_call,d_call,cdr3_nt,cdr3_aa
TRBV7-2,NA,TRBJ2-7,NA,TGTGCCAGCAGCTTAACCTTACTAGGTACCAGCTCCTACGAGCAGTACTTC,CASSLTLLGTSSYEQYF
TRBV19,NA,TRBJ1-5,TRBD1,TGTGCCAGTAGTGGTACAGGGGGCGGCAATCAGCCCCAGCATTTT,CASSGTGGGNQPQHF
TRBV11-2,few,TRBJ2-3,TRBD2,TGTGCCAGCAGCATAGGACTAGACAACACAGATACGCAGTATTTT,CASSIGLDNTDTQYF
TRBV18,NA,TRBJ2-1,TRBD1,TGTGCCAGCTCACCACAGGGGGCCAGGGTCACCGATGAGCAGTTCTTC,CASSPQGARVTDEQFF
TRBV7-2,few,TRBJ2-3,TRBD2,TGTGCCAGCAGGCGATCGGGGACTAGCGTTACTAGCACAGATACGCAGTATTTT,CASRRSGTSVTSTDTQYF
TRBV19,many,TRBJ2-1,NA,TGTGCCAGCAGGGGAAACTCCTACAATGAGCAGTTCTTC,CASRGNSYNEQFF
TRBV6-5,NA,TRBJ2-7,TRBD1,TGTGCCAGTAAAGGGACAGGGGTGCACGAGCAGTACTTC,CASKGTGVHEQYF
TRBV29-1,NA,TRBJ2-7,NA,TGCAGCGTTTCGGAACGGGCCGGGACTCTCGCCCACGAGCAGTACTTC,CSVSERAGTLAHEQYF
TRBV15,NA,TRBJ2-1,TRBD2,TGTGCCACCAGCAGGGGACTAGCGGGAGGGCCCAATGAGCAGTTCTTC,CATSRGLAGGPNEQFF
TRBV6-1,NA,TRBJ2-7,NA,TGTGCCAGCAGTGTTCCTGTTCCGAACTACGAGCAGTACTTC,CASSVPVPNYEQYF
TRBV29-1,NA,TRBJ1-2,NA,TGCAGCGTGAATGGGGCTGAGAGTTGGAATGGCTACACCTTC,CSVNGAESWNGYTF
TRBV19,NA,TRBJ2-1,NA,TGTGCCAGTAGTCTGAGGATCGCCTACAATGAGCAGTTCTTC,CASSLRIAYNEQFF
TRBV30,NA,TRBJ2-5,NA,TGTGCCTGGAGTGCAACAGCCAGGGGAGAGACCCAGTACTTC,CAWSATARGETQYF
TRBV10-2,NA,TRBJ2-2,NA,TGCGCCAGCAGTGTAAGAAGTGTCACCGGGGAGCTGTTTTTT,CASSVRSVTGELFF
TRBV27,NA,TRBJ1-4,TRBD1,TGTGCCAGCCGGGACAGGGATAATGAAAAACTGTTTTTT,CASRDRDNEKLFF
TRBV28,NA,TRBJ1-1,NA,TGTGCCACCGTAACCCCGGGGGGGACTGAAGCTTTCTTT,CATVTPGGTEAFF
TRBV5-6,NA,TRBJ2-7,NA,TGTGCCAGCAGCTTGGAGGTGGGCGGACAGGCGGGACACGAGCAGTACTTC,CASSLEVGGQAGHEQYF
TRBV12-2,NA,TRBJ2-2,NA,TGTGCAAGTCGCTTAGCGGTAACTAGCGGGAGTATCACCGGGGAGCTGTTTTTT,CASRLAVTSGSITGELFF
TRBV10-3,few,TRBJ2-7,NA,TGTGCCATCAGTGGGCAACAGGGCACCTACGAGCAGTACTTC,CAISGQQGTYEQYF
TRBV7-8,NA,TRBJ2-7,TRBD2,TGTGCCAGCAGCTTAGGAGGGACTAGCATCGAGCAGTACTTC,CASSLGGTSIEQYF
TRBV9,NA,TRBJ2-1,TRBD2,TGTGCCAGCAGCACGGGGACTAGCGGGAACTATGAGCAGTTCTTC,CASSTGTSGNYEQFF
TRBV7-2,NA,TRBJ2-3,NA,TGTGCCAGCAGCGCGAAAAAGGCCGTACTAGGCCCAGATACGCAGTATTTT,CASSAKKAVLGPDTQYF
TRBV10-1,NA,TRBJ2-1,NA,TGCGCCAGCAGTGACCGGGAGAGGAGCTACAATGAGCAGTTCTTC,CASSDRERSYNEQFF
TRBV7-2,NA,TRBJ1-5,NA,TGTGCCAGCAGCTTAGGGGCAGGTAATAGCAATCAGCCCCAGCATTTT,CASSLGAGNSNQPQHF
TRBV11-2,NA,TRBJ2-7,NA,TGTGCCAGCAGCTTACAGGGAGGAATCTACGAGCAGTACTTC,CASSLQGGIYEQYF
TRBV25-1,few,TRBJ2-2,NA,TGTGCCAGCAGTGAAGGGAGCGGGTCCCAGGAGCTGTTTTTT,CASSEGSGSQELFF
TRBV6-1,many,TRBJ1-5,NA,TGTGCCAGCAGTGAAGGGGCAGGGCTCAATCAGCCCCAGCATTTT,CASSEGAGLNQPQHF
TRBV5-1,few,TRBJ2-3,TRBD1,TGCGCCAGCAGCTTGGAGTTGTCGGGACAGGGGACCACAGATACGCAGTATTTT,CASSLELSGQGTTDTQYF
TRBV27,NA,TRBJ1-5,NA,TGTGCCAGCAGTTTATTTGGACGGGTGAATAGCAATCAGCCCCAGCATTTT,CASSLFGRVNSNQPQHF
TRBV2,NA,TRBJ1-4,NA,TGTGCCAGCGGGGGGCCTGGCCGTGAAAAACTGTTTTTT,CASGGPGREKLFF
TRBV6-6,NA,TRBJ1-2,TRBD1,TGTGCCAGCAGCGGGGATGGGACAGGGGCCTATGGCTACACCTTC,CASSGDGTGAYGYTF
TRBV6-1,NA,TRBJ2-5,NA,TGTGCCAGCAGTGAGGGACCCGGGAGACAAGAGACCCAGTACTTC,CASSEGPGRQETQYF